The 4 T cell receptor beta chains in this list originate from one sample, sequenced in a study of cytomegalovirus exposure and HLA in healthy donors (dated by TCRdb to about 2017). Receptor libraries were prepared by the immunoSEQ multiplex PCR assay. For the multiplex PCR, a mixture combining 60 forward primers for TCR Vbeta segments and 13 reverse primers for TCR Jbeta segments was used. TCRdb mirrors the immuneACCESS table, restricted to in-frame sequences. Some clones are absent from its copies; in checked studies, under half trace to an unresolved V gene, and the reason for the others is unknown. Recorded for this sample are 130,000 or so clones; 55% to 80% of them occurred a single time. Around 2.5% of the sample lies in the top ten. The specimen sequenced was PBMCs. The receptor source for this set is a woman between 40 and 55 years old in good health and CMV-seronegative.

This chain joins TRBV5-1 and TRBJ1-2; perhaps TRBD1 as D (6 bases). The germline V gene has CDR1 SGHRS and CDR2 YFSETQ. Trimming removed 0 bases from V and 4 bases from J, with 10 bases in between. There are 14 residues in the CDR3. The CDR3 protein is CASSLGRGGYGYTF. CDR3 sequence (DNA): TGCGCCAGCAGCTTGGGCAGGGGCGGCTATGGCTACACCTTC.

The chain couples TRBV29-1 to TRBJ2-5, with D possibly TRBD1 on 6 matching bases. CDR3 size: 12 residues. Trimming removed 6 bases from V and 7 bases from J, with 15 bases in between. Germline V gene lookup returns CDR1 SQVTM and CDR2 ANQGSEA. The CDR3 nucleotides are TGCAGCGTCGCGGACAGCGGAGGGACCCAGTACTTC. Its protein is CSVADSGGTQYF.

The chain uses TRBV7-9 and TRBJ1-1; 7 bases agree with TRBD1. CDR3 size: 14 residues. V trimming: 2 bases; J trimming: 8 bases; junction bases outside the gene matches: 8. CDR1 and CDR2 (germline): SEHNR, FQNEAQ (reference sequence). DNA for the CDR3: TGTGCCAGCAGCTTAATATTAGGGACAGCAGAAGCTTTCTTT. Its translation: CASSLILGTAEAFF.

This clone was counted a few times. This chain links TRBV6-5 with TRBJ1-5, with TRBD1 as a possible D gene (6 bases). Trimming pared 6 bases from V and 4 bases from J, leaving 16 bases between. Germline assignment: CDR1 MNHEY and CDR2 SVGAGI. The CDR3 consists of 15 residues. DNA for the CDR3: TGTGCCAGCAGGGGGGCGGGGGTCGGGAATCAGCCCCAGCATTTT. Translating gives CASRGAGVGNQPQHF.